Listed below are T cell receptor beta chains from one sample, sequenced in a study of blood T cells in healthy people across ages. MiXCR was run by TCRdb on the 5' RACE reads, yielding one entry per CDR3 protein. Here the sample spans about 930,000 distinct CDR3 sequences, roughly 29% being singletons. A further study also used this sample, focusing on T cells of mothers and their children.

Sequencing was done on a sample of blood. Receptor source: a middle-aged woman in good health. CDR3s include the opening cysteine and the closing phenylalanine or tryptophan. Fields, in order: V gene, CDR3 length, clone size, J gene, D gene, CDR3 protein, CDR3 DNA. D genes are given only for firm matches. Size is omitted from some rows. Given values are once, few, many or a class for expanded clones.

TRBV28	11	many	TRBJ2-7	NA	CASSTSREQYF	TGTGCCAGCAGCACCTCTAGGGAGCAGTACTTC
TRBV20-1	14	few	TRBJ2-3	NA	CSARRTGTTDTQYF	TGCAGTGCTAGAAGGACCGGGACCACAGATACGCAGTATTTT
TRBV28	14	NA	TRBJ1-1	NA	CASSLFNVNTEAFF	TGTGCCAGCAGTCTATTTAATGTGAACACTGAAGCTTTCTTT
TRBV20-1	13	NA	TRBJ1-2	NA	CSAPAWGGGGYTF	TGCAGTGCTCCGGCATGGGGGGGGGGTGGCTACACCTTC
TRBV4-1	14	many	TRBJ2-7	TRBD1	CASSQLGQETEQYF	TGCGCCAGCAGCCAACTGGGACAGGAGACGGAGCAGTACTTC
TRBV29-1	12	NA	TRBJ1-2	NA	CSVPRAGGGYTF	TGCAGCGTCCCACGCGCAGGCGGGGGCTACACCTTC
TRBV4-1	14	few	TRBJ1-2	NA	CASSHEDSGYGYTF	TGCGCCAGCAGCCATGAGGACAGCGGCTATGGCTACACCTTC
TRBV11-2	15	many	TRBJ2-3	TRBD2	CASSPSGGATDTQYF	TGTGCCAGCAGCCCCAGCGGGGGGGCAACAGATACGCAGTATTTT
TRBV27	16	NA	TRBJ2-7	TRBD2	CASSFIGRGGNYEQYF	TGTGCCAGCAGTTTTATAGGGAGGGGTGGAAACTACGAGCAGTACTTC
TRBV20-1	16	NA	TRBJ2-3	TRBD2	CSARGLGRGTADTQYF	TGCAGTGCTAGGGGGCTGGGGCGGGGGACCGCAGATACGCAGTATTTT
TRBV5-1	17	many	TRBJ1-2	NA	CASSFGHASHSNYGYTF	TGCGCCAGCAGCTTTGGTCACGCCTCCCACTCTAACTATGGCTACACCTTC
TRBV28	15	NA	TRBJ1-1	TRBD1	CASSSQGASATEAFF	TGTGCCAGCAGCTCCCAGGGGGCTTCGGCCACTGAAGCTTTCTTT
TRBV7-7	13	few	TRBJ1-6	NA	CASSPDYNSPLHF	TGTGCTAGCAGCCCCGATTATAATTCACCCCTCCACTTT
TRBV28	14	few	TRBJ2-5	NA	CASSSWTAQETQYF	TGTGCCAGCAGTTCATGGACAGCCCAAGAGACCCAGTACTTC
TRBV19	17	NA	TRBJ2-3	TRBD2	CASSPSTGLAGADTQYF	TGTGCCAGTAGTCCTTCTACTGGACTAGCGGGAGCGGATACGCAGTATTTT
TRBV12-3/TRBV12-4	16	many	TRBJ2-4	TRBD1	CASSQQTGVAKNIQYF	TGTGCCAGCAGTCAACAGACAGGGGTAGCCAAAAACATTCAGTACTTC
TRBV12-3/TRBV12-4	16	NA	TRBJ1-2	NA	CASSPMRAFANYGYTF	TGTGCCAGCAGTCCCATGCGGGCTTTCGCTAACTATGGCTACACCTTC
TRBV12-3/TRBV12-4	13	NA	TRBJ1-2	NA	CASSDGQTYGYTF	TGTGCCAGCAGTGATGGGCAGACCTATGGCTACACCTTC
TRBV5-1	17	few	TRBJ2-7	TRBD1	CASSHTTGEQGSYEQYF	TGCGCCAGCAGCCACACCACAGGGGAACAGGGATCCTACGAGCAGTACTTC